This paragraph covers one T cell receptor (beta chain) sequence. The data are from a study of blood T cell repertoires in COVID-19. Study in general: Material from acute and convalescent COVID-19 was sourced from the United States, Italy and Spain.

Data came from immunoSEQ multiplex PCR; TCRdb stores just in-frame clones and leaves some out. The data show 75,000 to 85,000 clones, with 70% to 90% seen just once and over 15% held by the top ten. Trimming took 3 bases from V and 6 from J, leaving 24 bases between them. CDR1 SGDLS and CDR2 YYNGEE come from the germline V gene. The CDR3 has 17 residues. Specimen: peripheral blood. This sequence originates from a human donor in a cohort sampled during active COVID-19. J is TRBJ1-1 and V is TRBV9, with D possibly being TRBD1 (6 bases). CDR3 loop: CASSDDHRDTARAEAFF. In DNA, the CDR3 is TGTGCCAGCAGCGACGACCACCGGGACACGGCCCGGGCTGAAGCTTTCTTT.